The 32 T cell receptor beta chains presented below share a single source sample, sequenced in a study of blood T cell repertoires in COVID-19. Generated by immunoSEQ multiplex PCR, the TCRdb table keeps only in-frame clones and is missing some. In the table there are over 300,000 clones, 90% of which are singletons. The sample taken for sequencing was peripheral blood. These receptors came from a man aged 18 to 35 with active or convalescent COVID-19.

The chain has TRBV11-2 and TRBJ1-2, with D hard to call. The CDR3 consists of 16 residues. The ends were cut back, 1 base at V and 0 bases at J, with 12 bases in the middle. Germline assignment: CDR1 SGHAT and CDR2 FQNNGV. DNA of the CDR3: TGTGCCAGCAGCTTAGTCTCGACTAGAGCTAACTATGGCTACACCTTC. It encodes CASSLVSTRANYGYTF. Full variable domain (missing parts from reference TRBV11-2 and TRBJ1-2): EAGVAQSPRYKIIEKRQSVAFWCNPISGHATLYWYQQILGQGPKLLIQFQNNGVVDDSQLPKDRFSAERLKGVDSTLKIQPAKLEDSAVYLCASSLVSTRANYGYTFGSGTRLTVV.

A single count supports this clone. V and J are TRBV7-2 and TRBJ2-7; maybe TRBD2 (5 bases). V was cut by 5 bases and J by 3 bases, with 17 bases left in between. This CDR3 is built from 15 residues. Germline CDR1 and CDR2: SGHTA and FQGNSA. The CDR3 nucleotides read TGTGCCAGCAGCGACATCCGGGATCCTTTCTACGAGCAGTACTTC. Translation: CASSDIRDPFYEQYF.

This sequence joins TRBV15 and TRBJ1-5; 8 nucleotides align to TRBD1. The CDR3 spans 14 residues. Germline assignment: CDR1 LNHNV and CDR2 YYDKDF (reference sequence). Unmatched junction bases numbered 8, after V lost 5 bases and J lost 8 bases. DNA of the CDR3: TGTGCCACCAGCTGGACAGGGTTAAGGGAGCCCCAGCATTTT. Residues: CATSWTGLREPQHF. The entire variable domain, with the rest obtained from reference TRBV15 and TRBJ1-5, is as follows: DAMVIQNPRYQVTQFGKPVTLSCSQTLNHNVMYWYQQKSSQAPKLLFHYYDKDFNNEADTPDNFQSRRPNTSFCFLDIRSPGLGDTAMYLCATSWTGLREPQHFGDGTRLSIL.

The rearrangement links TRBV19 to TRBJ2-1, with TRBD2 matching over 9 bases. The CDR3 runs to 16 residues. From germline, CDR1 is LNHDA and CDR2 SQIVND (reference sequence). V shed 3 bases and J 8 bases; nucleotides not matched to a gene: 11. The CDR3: CASSINSGGPGHEQFF. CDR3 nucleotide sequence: TGTGCCAGTAGTATCAATAGCGGGGGCCCAGGGCATGAGCAGTTCTTC.

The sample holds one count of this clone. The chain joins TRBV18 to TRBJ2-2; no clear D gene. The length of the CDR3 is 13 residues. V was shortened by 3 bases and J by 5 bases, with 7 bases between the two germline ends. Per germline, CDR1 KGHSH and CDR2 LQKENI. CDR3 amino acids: CASSPDMTGELFF. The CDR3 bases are TGTGCCAGCTCACCCGACATGACCGGGGAGCTGTTTTTT. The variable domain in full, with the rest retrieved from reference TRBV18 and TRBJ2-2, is NAGVMQNPRHLVRRRGQEARLRCSPMKGHSHVYWYRQLPEEGLKFMVYLQKENIIDESGMPKERFSAEFPKEGPSILRIQQVVRGDSAAYFCASSPDMTGELFFGEGSRLTVL.

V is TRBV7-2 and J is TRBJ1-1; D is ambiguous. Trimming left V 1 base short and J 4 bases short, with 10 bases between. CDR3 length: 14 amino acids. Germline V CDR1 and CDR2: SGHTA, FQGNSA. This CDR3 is CASSLGRRLTEAFF. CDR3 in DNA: TGTGCCAGCAGCTTAGGGCGCAGGCTCACTGAAGCTTTCTTT.

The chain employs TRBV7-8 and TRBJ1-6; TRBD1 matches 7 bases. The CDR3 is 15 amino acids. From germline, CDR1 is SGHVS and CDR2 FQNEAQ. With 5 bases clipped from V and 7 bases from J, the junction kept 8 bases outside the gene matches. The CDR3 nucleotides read TGTGCCAGCAGCGCCGAGACAGGGTCCAATTCACCCCTCCACTTT. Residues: CASSAETGSNSPLHF.

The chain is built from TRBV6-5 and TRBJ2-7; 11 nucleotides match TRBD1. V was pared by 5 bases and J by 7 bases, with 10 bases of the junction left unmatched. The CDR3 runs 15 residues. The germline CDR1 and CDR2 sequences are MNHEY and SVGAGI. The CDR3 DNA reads TGTGCCAGCAGTACAGCCGGGACAGGGGGGCGAGAGCAGTACTTC. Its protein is CASSTAGTGGREQYF.

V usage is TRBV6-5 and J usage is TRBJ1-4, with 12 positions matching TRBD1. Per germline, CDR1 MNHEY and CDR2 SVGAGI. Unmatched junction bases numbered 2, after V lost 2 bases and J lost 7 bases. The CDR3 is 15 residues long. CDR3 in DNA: TGTGCCAGCAGTTACGGGACAGGGGGCGTTGAAAAACTGTTTTTT. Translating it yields CASSYGTGGVEKLFF.

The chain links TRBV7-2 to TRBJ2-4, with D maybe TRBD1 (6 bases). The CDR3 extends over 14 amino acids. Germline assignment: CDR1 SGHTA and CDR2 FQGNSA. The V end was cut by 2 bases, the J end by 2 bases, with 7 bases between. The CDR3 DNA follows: TGTGCCAGCAGCTTAACAGGGTCCAAAAACATTCAGTACTTC. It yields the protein CASSLTGSKNIQYF.

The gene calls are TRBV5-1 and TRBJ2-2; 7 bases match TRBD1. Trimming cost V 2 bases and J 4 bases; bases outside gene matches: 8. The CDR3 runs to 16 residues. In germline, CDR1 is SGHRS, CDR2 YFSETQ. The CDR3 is CASSLEGGEGTGELFF. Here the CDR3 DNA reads TGCGCCAGCAGCTTAGAAGGGGGCGAGGGCACCGGGGAGCTGTTTTTT.

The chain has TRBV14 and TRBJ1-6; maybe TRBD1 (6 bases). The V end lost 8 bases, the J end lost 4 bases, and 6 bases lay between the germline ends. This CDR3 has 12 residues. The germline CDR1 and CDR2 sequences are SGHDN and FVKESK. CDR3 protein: CASQGYNSPLHF. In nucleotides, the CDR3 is TGTGCCAGCCAGGGGTATAATTCACCCCTCCACTTT.

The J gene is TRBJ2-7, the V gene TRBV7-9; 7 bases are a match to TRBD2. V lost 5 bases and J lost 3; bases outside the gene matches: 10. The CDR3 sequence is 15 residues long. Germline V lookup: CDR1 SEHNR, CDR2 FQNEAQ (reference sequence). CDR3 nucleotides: TGTGCCAGCAGCCCCCCGGCGGGGGAAAACTACGAGCAGTACTTC. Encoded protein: CASSPPAGENYEQYF.

CDR3 DNA: TGTGCCAGCAGCTTAGTCCCAGGGGTGAATCAGCCCCAGCATTTT. Protein sequence: CASSLVPGVNQPQHF. This rearrangement joins TRBV11-2 to TRBJ1-5; the D gene is possibly TRBD1 (6 bases). CDR1 SGHAT and CDR2 FQNNGV come from the germline V gene. V shed 1 base and J shed 4 bases, with 11 bases lying between them. This CDR3 spans 15 amino acids.

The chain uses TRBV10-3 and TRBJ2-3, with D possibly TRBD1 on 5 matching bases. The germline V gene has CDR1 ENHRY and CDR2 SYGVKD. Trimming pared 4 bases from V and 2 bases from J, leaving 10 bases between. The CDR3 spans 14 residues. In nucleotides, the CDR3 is TGTGCCATCAGTGGCAGGGTGGACACAGATACGCAGTATTTT. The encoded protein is CAISGRVDTDTQYF.

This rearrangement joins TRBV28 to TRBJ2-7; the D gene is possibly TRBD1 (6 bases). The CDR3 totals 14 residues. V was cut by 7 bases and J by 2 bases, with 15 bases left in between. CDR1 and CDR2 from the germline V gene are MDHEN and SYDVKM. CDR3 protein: CASTLARGTYEQYF. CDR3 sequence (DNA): TGTGCCAGCACCCTGGCGAGGGGGACCTACGAGCAGTACTTC.

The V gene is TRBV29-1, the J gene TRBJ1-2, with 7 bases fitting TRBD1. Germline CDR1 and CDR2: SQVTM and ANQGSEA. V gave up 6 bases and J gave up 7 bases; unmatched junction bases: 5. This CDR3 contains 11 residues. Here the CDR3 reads CSVGDSTGYTF. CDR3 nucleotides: TGCAGCGTGGGGGACAGTACTGGCTACACCTTC.

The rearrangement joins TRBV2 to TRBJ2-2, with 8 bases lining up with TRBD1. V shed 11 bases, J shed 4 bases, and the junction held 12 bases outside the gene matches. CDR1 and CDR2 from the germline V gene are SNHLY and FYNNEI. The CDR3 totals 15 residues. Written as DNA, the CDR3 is TGTGCCTCCCTCCAACAGGGGGTGGGCACCGGGGAGCTGTTTTTT. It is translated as CASLQQGVGTGELFF.

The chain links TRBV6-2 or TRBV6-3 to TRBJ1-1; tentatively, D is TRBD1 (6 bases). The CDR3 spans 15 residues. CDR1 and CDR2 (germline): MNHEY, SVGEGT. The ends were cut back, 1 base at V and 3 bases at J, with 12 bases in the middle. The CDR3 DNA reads TGTGCCAGCAGTTACTTTGGGGGCGTTGACACTGAAGCTTTCTTT. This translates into CASSYFGGVDTEAFF.

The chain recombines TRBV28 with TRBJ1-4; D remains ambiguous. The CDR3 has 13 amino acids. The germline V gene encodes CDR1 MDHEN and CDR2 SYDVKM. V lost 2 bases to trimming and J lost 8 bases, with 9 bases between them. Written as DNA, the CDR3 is TGTGCCAGCAGTTTAGGGTGGGAGGAAAAACTGTTTTTT. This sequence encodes CASSLGWEEKLFF.

DNA of the CDR3: TGTGCCAGCAGCCAAGACAGGGGGGCAGATGGCTACACCTTC. It translates to CASSQDRGADGYTF. The rearrangement uses TRBV4-2 and TRBJ1-2; 7 nucleotides line up with TRBD1. The CDR3 has 14 residues. Trimming took 0 bases from V and 6 from J; bases not matched to a gene: 4. CDR1 and CDR2 from the germline V gene are LGHNA and YNFKEQ.

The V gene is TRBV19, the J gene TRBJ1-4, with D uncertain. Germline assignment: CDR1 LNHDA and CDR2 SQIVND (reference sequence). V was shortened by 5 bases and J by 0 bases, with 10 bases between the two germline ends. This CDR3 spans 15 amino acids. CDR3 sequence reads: CASSQQSATNEKLFF. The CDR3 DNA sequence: TGTGCCAGTAGTCAACAGTCTGCAACTAATGAAAAACTGTTTTTT.

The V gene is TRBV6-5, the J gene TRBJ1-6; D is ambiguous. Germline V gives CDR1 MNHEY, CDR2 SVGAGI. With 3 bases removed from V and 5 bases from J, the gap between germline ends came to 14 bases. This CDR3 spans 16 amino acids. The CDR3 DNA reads TGTGCCAGCAGTTATCTCCGGGGAGGGAATAATTCACCCCTCCACTTT. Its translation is CASSYLRGGNNSPLHF.

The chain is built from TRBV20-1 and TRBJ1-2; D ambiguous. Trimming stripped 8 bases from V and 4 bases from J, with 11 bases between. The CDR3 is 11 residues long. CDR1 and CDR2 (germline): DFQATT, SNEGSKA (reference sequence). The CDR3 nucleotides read TGCAGTCTCGGGGAAATCTATGGCTACACCTTC. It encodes CSLGEIYGYTF.

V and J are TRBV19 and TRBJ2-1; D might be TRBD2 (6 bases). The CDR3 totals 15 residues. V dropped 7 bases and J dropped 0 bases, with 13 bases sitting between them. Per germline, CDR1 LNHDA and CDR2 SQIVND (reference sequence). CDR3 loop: CASKGGTLSYNEQFF. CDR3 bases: TGTGCCAGTAAAGGCGGGACCCTCTCCTACAATGAGCAGTTCTTC.

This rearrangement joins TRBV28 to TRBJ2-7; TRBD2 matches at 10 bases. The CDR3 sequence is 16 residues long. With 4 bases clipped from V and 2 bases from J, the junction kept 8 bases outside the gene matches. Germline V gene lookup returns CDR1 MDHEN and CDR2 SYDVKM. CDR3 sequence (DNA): TGTGCCAGCAGTTCCCTAGCGGGAGCCCACGCCTACGAGCAGTACTTC. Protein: CASSSLAGAHAYEQYF.

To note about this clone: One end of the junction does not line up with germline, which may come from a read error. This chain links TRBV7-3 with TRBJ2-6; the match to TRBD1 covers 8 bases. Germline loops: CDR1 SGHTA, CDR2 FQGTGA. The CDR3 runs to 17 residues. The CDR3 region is CASSTLTGAPGANVLTF. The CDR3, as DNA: TGTGCCAGCAGCACCCTGACAGGGGCCCCTGGGGCCAACGTGCTGACTTTC. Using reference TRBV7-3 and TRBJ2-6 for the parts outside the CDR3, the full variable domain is GAGVSQTPSNKVTEKGKYVELRCDPISGHTALYWYRQSLGQGPEFLIYFQGTGAADDSGLPNDRFFAVRPEGSVSTLKIQRTERGDSAVYLCASSTLTGAPGANVLTFGAGSRLTVL.

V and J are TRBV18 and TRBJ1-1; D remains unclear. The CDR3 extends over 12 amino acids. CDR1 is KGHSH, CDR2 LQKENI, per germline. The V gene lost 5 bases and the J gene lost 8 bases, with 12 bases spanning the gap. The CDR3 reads CASSSTAEEAFF. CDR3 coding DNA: TGTGCCAGCTCAAGCACAGCAGAGGAAGCTTTCTTT.

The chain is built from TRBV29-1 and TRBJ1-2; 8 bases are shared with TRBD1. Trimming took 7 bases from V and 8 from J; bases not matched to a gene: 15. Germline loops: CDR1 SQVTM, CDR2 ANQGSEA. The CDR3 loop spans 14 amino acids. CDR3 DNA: TGCAGCGCCGGATCCGGACAGGGCCCCACGGGCTACACCTTC. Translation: CSAGSGQGPTGYTF.

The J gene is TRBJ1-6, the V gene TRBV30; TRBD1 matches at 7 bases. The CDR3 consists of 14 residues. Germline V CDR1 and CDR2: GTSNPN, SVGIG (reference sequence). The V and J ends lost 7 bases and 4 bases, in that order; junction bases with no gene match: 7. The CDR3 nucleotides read TGTGCCTTTAACAGGGGATCGTATAATTCACCCCTCCACTTT. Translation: CAFNRGSYNSPLHF. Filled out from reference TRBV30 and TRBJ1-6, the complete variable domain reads SQTIHQWPATLVQPVGSPLSLECTVEGTSNPNLYWYRQAAGRGLQLLFYSVGIGQISSEVPQNLSASRPQDRQFILSSKKLLLSDSGFYLCAFNRGSYNSPLHFGNGTRLTVT.

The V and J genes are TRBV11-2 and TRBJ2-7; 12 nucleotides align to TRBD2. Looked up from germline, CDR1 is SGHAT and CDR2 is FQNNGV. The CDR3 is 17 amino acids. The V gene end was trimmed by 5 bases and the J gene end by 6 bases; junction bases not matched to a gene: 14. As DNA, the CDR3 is TGTGCCAGCAGCCAAGCCCCCGGGACTAGCGGGTTCTCCGAGCAGTACTTC. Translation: CASSQAPGTSGFSEQYF.

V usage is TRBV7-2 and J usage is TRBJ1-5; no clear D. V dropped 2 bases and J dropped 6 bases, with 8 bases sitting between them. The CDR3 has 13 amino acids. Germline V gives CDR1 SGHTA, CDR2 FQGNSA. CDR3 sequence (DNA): TGTGCCAGCAGCTTATCTGGAGGTCAGCCCCAGCATTTT. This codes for CASSLSGGQPQHF.